This entry concerns a single T cell receptor (beta chain). The data derive from a study of T cell changes during pregnancy in multiple sclerosis. J was trimmed by 3 bases and V by 3 bases; bases with no gene match: 10. The V gene's germline CDR1 is LNHNV and CDR2 YYDKDF (reference sequence). This CDR3 has 17 residues. Clones were sequenced by immunoSEQ multiplex PCR, and TCRdb holds only the in-frame ones, with some missing. The table lists tens of thousands of clones, about 90% of them singletons. This chain joins TRBV15 and TRBJ1-5; 8 bases fit TRBD1. The origin of this receptor is a female donor with multiple sclerosis, enrolled in a pregnancy study. Sequenced material: CD4+ T cells from peripheral blood mononuclear cells, taken in the third trimester of pregnancy. The DNA for the CDR3 is TGTGCCACCAGCAGTCGCCGGACAGGGTCGGCCAATCAGCCCCAGCATTTT. Amino acid sequence: CATSSRRTGSANQPQHF.